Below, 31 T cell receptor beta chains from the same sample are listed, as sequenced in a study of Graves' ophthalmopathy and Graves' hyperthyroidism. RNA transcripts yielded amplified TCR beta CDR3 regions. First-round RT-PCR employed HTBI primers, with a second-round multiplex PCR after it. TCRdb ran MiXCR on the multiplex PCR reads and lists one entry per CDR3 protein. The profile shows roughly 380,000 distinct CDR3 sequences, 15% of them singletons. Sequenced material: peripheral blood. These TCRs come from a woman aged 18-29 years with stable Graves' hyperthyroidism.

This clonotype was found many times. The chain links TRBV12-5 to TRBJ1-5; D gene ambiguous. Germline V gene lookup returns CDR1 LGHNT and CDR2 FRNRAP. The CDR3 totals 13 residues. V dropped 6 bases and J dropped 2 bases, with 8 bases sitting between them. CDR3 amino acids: CASGPSGNQPQHF. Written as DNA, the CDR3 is TGTGCTAGTGGCCCATCCGGCAATCAGCCCCAGCATTTT.

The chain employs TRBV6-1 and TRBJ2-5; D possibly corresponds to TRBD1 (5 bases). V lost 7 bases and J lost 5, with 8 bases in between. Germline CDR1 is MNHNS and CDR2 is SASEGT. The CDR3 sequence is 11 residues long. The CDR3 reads CASKGSETQYF. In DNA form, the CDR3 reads TGTGCCAGCAAGGGGTCGGAGACCCAGTACTTC.

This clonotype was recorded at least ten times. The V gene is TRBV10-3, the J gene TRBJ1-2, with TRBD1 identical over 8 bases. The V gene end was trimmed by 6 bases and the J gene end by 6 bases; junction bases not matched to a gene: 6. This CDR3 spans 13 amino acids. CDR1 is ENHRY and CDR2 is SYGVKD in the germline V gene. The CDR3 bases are TGTGCCATCAGCGGAGGACAGGGAGATGGCTACACCTTC. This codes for CAISGGQGDGYTF.

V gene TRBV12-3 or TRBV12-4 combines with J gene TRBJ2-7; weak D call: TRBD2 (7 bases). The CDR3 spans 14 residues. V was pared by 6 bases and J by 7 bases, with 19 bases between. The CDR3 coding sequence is TGTGCCAGCAGCACCGCGGGGGCCGGTCTGGAGCAGTACTTC. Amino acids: CASSTAGAGLEQYF.

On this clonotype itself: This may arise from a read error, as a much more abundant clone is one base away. The CDR3 DNA sequence: TGTGCCAGCAGTCTCCGGGAGGGCTCTAGCAATCAGCCCCAGCAGTTT. Translating gives CASSLREGSSNQPQQF. The rearrangement links TRBV6-2 or TRBV6-3 to TRBJ1-5, with D unclear. CDR3 length: 16 residues. The germline gives CDR1 MNHEY, CDR2 SVGEGT.

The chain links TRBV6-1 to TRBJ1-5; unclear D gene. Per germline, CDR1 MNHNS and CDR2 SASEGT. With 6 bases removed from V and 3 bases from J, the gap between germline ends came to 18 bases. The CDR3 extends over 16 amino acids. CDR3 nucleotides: TGTGCCAGCAGACGCGCCCGGGAAGGTTACAATCAGCCCCAGCATTTT. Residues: CASRRAREGYNQPQHF.

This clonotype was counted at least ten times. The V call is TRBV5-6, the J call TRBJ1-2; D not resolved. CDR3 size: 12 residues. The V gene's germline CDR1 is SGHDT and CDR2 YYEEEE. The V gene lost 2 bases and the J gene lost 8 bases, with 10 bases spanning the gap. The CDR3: CASSFKEIGYTF. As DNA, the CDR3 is TGTGCCAGCAGCTTTAAGGAGATCGGCTACACCTTC.

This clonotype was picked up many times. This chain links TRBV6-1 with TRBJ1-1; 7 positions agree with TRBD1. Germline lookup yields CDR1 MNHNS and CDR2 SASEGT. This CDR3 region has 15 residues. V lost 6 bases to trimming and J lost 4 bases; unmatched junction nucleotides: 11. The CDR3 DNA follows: TGTGCCAGCAGATCTACAGGGGACCCTGCCACTGAAGCTTTCTTT. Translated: CASRSTGDPATEAFF.

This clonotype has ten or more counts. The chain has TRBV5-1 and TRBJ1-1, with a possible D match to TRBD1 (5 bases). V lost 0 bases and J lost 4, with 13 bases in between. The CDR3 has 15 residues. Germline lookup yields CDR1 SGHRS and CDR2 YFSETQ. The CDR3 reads CASSLVRRGSTEAFF. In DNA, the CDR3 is TGCGCCAGCAGCTTGGTACGGCGGGGGAGCACTGAAGCTTTCTTT.

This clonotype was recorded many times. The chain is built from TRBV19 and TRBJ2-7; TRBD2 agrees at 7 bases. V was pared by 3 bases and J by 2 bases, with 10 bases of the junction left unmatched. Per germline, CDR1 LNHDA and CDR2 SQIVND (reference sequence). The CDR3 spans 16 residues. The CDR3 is CASSIGSGGGAYEQYF. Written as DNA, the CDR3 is TGTGCCAGTAGTATCGGTTCTGGGGGGGGGGCCTACGAGCAGTACTTC.

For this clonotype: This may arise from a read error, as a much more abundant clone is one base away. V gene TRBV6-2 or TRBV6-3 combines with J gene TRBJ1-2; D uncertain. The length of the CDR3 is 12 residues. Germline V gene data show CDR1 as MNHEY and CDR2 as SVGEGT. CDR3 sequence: CASSYPENGFTF. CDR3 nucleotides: TGTGCCAGCAGTTATCCCGAAAATGGCTTCACCTTC.

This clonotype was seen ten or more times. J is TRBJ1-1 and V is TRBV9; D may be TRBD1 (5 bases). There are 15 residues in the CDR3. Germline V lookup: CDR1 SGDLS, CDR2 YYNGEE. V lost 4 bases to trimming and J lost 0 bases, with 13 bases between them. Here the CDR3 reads CASSWGMEMNTEAFF. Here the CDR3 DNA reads TGTGCCAGCAGCTGGGGGATGGAGATGAACACTGAAGCTTTCTTT.

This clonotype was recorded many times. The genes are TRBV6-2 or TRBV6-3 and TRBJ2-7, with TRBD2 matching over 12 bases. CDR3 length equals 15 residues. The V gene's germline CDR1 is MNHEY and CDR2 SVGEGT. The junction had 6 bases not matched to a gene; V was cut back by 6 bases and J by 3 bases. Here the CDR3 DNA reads TGTGCCAGCAGATGGACTAGCGGGGCGGTCTACGAGCAGTACTTC. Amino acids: CASRWTSGAVYEQYF.

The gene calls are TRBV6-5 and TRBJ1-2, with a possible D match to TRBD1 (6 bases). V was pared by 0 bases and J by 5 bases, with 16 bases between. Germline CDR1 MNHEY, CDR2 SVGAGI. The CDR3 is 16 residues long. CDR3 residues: CASSYSTMAGTYGYTF. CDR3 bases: TGTGCCAGCAGTTACTCGACGATGGCGGGGACATATGGCTACACCTTC.

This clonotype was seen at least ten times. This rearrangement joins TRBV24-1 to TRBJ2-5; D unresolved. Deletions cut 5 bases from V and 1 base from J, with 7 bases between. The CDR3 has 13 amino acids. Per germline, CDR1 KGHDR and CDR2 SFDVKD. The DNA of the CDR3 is TGTGCCACCAGTGGTGAAGTCCAAGAGACCCAGTACTTC. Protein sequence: CATSGEVQETQYF.

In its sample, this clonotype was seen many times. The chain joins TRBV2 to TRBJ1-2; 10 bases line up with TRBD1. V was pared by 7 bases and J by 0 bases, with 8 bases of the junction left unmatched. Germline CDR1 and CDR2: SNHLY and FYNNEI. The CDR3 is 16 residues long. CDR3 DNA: TGTGCCAGCACCGGGGACAGGGGAACGGCTAACTATGGCTACACCTTC. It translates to CASTGDRGTANYGYTF.

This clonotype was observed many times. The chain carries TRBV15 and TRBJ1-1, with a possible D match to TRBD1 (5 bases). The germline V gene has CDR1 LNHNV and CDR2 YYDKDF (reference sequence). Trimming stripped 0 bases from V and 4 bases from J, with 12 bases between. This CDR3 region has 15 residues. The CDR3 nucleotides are TGTGCCACCAGCAGAGACAGGGCTTTGGGCACTGAAGCTTTCTTT. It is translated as CATSRDRALGTEAFF.

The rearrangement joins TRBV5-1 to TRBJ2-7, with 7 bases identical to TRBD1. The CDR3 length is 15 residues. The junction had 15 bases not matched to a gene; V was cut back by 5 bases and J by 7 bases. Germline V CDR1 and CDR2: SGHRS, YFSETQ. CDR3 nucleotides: TGCGCCAGCAGGCAAGACAGGGTCCGATCGGAAGAGCAGTACTTC. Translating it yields CASRQDRVRSEEQYF. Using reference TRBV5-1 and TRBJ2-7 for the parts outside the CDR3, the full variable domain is KAGVTQTPRYLIKTRGQQVTLSCSPISGHRSVSWYQQTPGQGLQFLFEYFSETQRNKGNFPGRFSGRQFSNSRSEMNVSTLELGDSALYLCASRQDRVRSEEQYFGPGTRLTVT.

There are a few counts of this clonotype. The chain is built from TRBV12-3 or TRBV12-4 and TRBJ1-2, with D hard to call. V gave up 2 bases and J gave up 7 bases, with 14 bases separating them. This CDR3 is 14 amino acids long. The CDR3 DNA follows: TGTGCCAGCAGTTTACGTATGACCCTAACTGGCTACACCTTC. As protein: CASSLRMTLTGYTF.

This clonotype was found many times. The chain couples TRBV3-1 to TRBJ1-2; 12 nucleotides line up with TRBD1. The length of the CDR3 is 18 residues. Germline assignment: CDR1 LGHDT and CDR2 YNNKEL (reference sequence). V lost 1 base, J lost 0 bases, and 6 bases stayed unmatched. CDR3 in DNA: TGTGCCAGCAGCCAAGTAAGGGACAGGGGGCCCGCTAACTATGGCTACACCTTC. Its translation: CASSQVRDRGPANYGYTF. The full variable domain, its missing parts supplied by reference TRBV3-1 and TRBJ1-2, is DTAVSQTPKYLVTQMGNDKSIKCEQNLGHDTMYWYKQDSKKFLKIMFSYNNKELIINETVPNRFSPKSPDKAHLNLHINSLELGDSAVYFCASSQVRDRGPANYGYTFGSGTRLTVV.

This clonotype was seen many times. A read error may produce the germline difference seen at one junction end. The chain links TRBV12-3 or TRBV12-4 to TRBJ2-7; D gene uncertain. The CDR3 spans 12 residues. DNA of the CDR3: TGCGCCAGCAGCTCTCTCTCCTACGAGCAGTACTTC. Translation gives CASSSLSYEQYF.

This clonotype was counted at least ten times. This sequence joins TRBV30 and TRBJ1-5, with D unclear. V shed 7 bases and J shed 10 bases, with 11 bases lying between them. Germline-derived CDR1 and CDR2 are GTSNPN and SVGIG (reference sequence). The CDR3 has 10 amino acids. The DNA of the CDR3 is TGTGCCTCACCCCATAATCCCCAGCATTTT. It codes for CASPHNPQHF.

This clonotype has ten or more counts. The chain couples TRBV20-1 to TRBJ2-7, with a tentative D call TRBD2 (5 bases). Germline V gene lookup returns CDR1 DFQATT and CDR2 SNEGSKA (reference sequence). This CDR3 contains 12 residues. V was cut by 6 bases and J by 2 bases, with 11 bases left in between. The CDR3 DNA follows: TGCAGTGCCCCCGACGGGACCTACGAGCAGTACTTC. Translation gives CSAPDGTYEQYF.

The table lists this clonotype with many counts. This CDR3 is CASSSQGYGQPQHF. For the CDR3, the DNA is TGTGCCAGCAGTTCCCAGGGGTACGGTCAGCCCCAGCATTTT. This chain connects TRBV12-3 or TRBV12-4 to TRBJ1-5, with D possibly matching TRBD1 (6 bases). Between the trimmed V and J ends, which lost 4 bases and 6 bases, there was a span of 13 bases. The CDR3 has 14 amino acids.

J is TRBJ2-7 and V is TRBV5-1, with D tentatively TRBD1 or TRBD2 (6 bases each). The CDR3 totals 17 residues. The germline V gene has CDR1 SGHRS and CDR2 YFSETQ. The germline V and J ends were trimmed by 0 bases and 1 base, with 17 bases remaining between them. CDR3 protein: CASSLVRGRITSYEQYF. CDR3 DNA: TGCGCCAGCAGCTTGGTTCGGGGGCGCATAACTTCCTACGAGCAGTACTTC.

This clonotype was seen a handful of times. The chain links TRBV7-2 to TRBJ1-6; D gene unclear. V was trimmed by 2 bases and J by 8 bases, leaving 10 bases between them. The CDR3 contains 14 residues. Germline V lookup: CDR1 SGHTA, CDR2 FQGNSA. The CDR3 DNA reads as TGTGCCAGCAGCTTATTACAAGCCCATTCACCCCTCCACTTT. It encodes CASSLLQAHSPLHF.

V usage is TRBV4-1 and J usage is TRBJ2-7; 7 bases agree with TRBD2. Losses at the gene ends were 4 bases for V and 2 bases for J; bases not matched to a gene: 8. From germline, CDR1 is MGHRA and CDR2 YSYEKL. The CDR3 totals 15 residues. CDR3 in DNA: TGCGCCAGCAGCCCCGCGGGGGTAGGGACCTACGAGCAGTACTTC. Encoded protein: CASSPAGVGTYEQYF.

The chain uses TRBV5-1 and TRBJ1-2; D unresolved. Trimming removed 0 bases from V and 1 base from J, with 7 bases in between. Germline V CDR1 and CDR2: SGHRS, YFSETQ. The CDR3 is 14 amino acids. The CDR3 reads CASSLAGNNYGYTF. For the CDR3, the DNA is TGCGCCAGCAGCTTGGCCGGGAATAACTATGGCTACACCTTC. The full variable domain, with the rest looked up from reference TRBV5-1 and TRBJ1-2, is KAGVTQTPRYLIKTRGQQVTLSCSPISGHRSVSWYQQTPGQGLQFLFEYFSETQRNKGNFPGRFSGRQFSNSRSEMNVSTLELGDSALYLCASSLAGNNYGYTFGSGTRLTVV.

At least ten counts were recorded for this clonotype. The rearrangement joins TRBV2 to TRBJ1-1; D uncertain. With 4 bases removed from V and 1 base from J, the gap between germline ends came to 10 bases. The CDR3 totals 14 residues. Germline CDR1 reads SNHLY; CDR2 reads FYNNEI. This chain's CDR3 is CASSVRRENTEAFF. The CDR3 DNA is TGTGCCAGCAGTGTTCGACGGGAGAACACTGAAGCTTTCTTT. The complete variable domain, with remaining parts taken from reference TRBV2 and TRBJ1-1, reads EPEVTQTPSHQVTQMGQEVILRCVPISNHLYFYWYRQILGQKVEFLVSFYNNEISEKSEIFDDQFSVERPDGSNFTLKIRSTKLEDSAMYFCASSVRRENTEAFFGQGTRLTVV.

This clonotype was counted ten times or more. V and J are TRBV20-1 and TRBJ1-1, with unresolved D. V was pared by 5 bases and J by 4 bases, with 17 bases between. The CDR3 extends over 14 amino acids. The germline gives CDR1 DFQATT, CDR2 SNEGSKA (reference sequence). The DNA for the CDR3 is TGCAGTGCTCTACGCGAGGGAGCCGGCACTGAAGCTTTCTTT. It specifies CSALREGAGTEAFF.

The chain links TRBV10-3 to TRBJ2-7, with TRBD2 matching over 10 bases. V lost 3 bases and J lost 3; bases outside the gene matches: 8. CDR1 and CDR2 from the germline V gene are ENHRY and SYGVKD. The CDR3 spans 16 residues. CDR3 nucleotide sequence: TGTGCCATCAGTGATAGAACCCTAGCGGGAGACTACGAGCAGTACTTC. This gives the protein CAISDRTLAGDYEQYF.